This T cell receptor beta chain was recorded in a study of cytomegalovirus exposure and HLA in healthy donors. General study results and limits: Common viral pathogens seemed to be connected with several of the most significant clusters, according to a later analysis. The authors reported that TCR beta sequences could predict HLA-A and HLA-B alleles. These predictions were accurate for most subjects in the first cohort. Within an earlier analysis, most TCR beta V segments proved productive either about 87% or about 30% of the time.

The germline gives CDR1 SGHNT, CDR2 YENEEA. The ends were cut back, 6 bases at V and 5 bases at J, with 19 bases in the middle. The CDR3 totals 16 residues. In this sample, this clone turned up a few times. Antigen specificity is unknown. PCR primers comprised 60 Vbeta and 13 Jbeta primers. Libraries were prepared by immunoSEQ multiplex PCR; TCRdb keeps only in-frame clonotypes and omits some of them. The sample carries roughly 170,000 clones, 65% to 85% recorded once. V usage is TRBV11-3 and J usage is TRBJ2-2; weak D call: TRBD1 (6 bases). The sequencing sample was made of PBMCs. The clonotype was recovered from a woman between 45 and 60 years old in good health and CMV-seropositive. In nucleotides, the CDR3 is TGTGCCAGCAGACACCCAACAGGGTCGGGGACCGGGGAGCTGTTTTTT. Translated: CASRHPTGSGTGELFF.